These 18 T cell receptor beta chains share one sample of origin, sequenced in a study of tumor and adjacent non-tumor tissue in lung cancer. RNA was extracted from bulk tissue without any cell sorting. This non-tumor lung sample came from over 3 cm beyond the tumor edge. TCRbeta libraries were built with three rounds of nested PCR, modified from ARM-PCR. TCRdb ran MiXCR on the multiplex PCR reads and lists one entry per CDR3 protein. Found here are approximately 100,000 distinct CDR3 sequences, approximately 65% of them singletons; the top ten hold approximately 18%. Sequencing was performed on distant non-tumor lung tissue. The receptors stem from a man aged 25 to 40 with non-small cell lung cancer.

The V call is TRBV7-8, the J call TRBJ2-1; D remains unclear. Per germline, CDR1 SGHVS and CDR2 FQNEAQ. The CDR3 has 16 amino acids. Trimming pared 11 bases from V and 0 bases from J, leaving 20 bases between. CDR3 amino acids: CAGSLVPGSSYNEQFF. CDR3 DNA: TGTGCCGGTAGCTTAGTTCCCGGAAGCTCCTACAATGAGCAGTTCTTC. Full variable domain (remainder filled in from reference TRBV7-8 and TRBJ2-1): GAGVSQSPRYKVAKRGQDVALRCDPISGHVSLFWYQQALGQGPEFLTYFQNEAQLDKSGLPSDRFFAERPEGSVSTLKIQRTQQEDSAVYLCAGSLVPGSSYNEQFFGPGTRLTVL.

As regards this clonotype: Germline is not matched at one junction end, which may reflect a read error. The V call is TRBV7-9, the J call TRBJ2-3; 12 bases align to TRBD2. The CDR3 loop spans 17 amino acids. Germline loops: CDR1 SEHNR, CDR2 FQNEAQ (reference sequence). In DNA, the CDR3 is TGTGCCATCAGCTTAGCCAGCCTAGCGGGGGGGCAAGATACGCAGTATTTT. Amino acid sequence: CAISLASLAGGQDTQYF.

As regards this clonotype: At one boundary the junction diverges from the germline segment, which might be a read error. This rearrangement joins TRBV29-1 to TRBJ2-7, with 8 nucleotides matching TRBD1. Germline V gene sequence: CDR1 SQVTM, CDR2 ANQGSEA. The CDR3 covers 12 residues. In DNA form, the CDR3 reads TGCGGCGTCCTTTGGACAGGGCACGAGCACTACTTC. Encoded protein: CGVLWTGHEHYF.

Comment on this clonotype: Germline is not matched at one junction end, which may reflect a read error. CDR3: CTSSLGIGNEQFF. The CDR3 DNA reads as TGTACCAGCAGCCTGGGGATCGGGAATGAGCAATTCTTC. The rearrangement joins TRBV5-6 to TRBJ2-1; perhaps TRBD2 as D (5 bases). CDR1 SGHDT and CDR2 YYEEEE come from the germline V gene. The CDR3 contains 13 residues.

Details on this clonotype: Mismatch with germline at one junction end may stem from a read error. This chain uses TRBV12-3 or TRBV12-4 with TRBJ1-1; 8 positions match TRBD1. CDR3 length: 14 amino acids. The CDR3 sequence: CASNLAPGGVDAFF. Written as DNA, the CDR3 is TGTGCCAGCAATTTAGCACCAGGGGGCGTTGATGCTTTCTTT.

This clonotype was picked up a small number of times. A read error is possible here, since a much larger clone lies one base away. The chain's CDR3 is CASSAFRGTRGSSYNEQFF. The CDR3 coding sequence is TGTGCCAGCAGTGCATTTCGTGGGACAAGGGGGAGCTCCTACAATGAGCAGTTCTTC. This chain uses TRBV12-3 or TRBV12-4 with TRBJ2-1; D is perhaps TRBD1 (6 bases). V lost 5 bases, J lost 0 bases, and 23 bases lay in between. The CDR3 contains 19 residues.

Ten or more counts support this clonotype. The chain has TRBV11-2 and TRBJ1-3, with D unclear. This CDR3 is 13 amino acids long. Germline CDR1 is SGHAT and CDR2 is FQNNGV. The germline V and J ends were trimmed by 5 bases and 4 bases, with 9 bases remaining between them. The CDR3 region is CASSLDLGNTIYF. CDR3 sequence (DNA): TGTGCCAGCAGCCTGGACCTGGGAAACACCATATATTTT.

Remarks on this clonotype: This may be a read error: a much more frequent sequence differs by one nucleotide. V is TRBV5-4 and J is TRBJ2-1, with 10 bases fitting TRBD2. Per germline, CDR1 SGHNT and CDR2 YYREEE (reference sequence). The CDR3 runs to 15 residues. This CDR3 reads CASSSLAGKHNERFF. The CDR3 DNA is TGTGCCAGCAGCTCACTAGCGGGAAAACACAATGAGCGGTTCTTC.

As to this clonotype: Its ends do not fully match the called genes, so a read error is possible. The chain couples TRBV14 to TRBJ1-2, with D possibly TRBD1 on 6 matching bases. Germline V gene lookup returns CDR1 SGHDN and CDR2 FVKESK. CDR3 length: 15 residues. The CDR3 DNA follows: TGTGCCAGCAGCCAACAGGACAGACTACCCTATGACTACACCTTC. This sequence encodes CASSQQDRLPYDYTF. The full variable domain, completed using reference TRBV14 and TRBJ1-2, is EAGVTQFPSHSVIEKGQTVTLRCDPISGHDNLYWYRRVMGKEIKFLLHFVKESKQDESGMPNNRFLAERTGGTYSTLKVQPAELEDSGVYFCASSQQDRLPYDYTFGSGTRLTVV.

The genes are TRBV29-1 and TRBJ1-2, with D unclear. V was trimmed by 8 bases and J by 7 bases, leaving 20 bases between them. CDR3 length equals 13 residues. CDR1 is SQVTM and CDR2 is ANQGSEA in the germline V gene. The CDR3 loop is CSIGDPVSFGYTF. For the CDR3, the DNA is TGCAGCATTGGAGACCCCGTTTCGTTTGGCTACACCTTC.

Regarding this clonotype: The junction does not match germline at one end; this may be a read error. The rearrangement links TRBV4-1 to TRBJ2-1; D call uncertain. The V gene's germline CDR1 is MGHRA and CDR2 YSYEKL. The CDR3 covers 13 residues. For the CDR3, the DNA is TGCGCCAGCAACCAAGACGTTATGAATGAGCAGTTCTTC. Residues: CASNQDVMNEQFF.

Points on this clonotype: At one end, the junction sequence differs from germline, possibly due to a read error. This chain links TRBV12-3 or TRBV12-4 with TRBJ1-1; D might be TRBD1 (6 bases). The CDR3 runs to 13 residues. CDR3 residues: CASSLRGNTEALF. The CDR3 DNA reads TGTGCCAGCAGTCTGAGGGGGAACACTGAAGCTTTATTT.

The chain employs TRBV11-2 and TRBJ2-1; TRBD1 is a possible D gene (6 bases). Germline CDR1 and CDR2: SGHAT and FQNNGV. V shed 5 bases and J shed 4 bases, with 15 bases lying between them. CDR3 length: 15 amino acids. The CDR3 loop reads CASSDLGTPYNEQFF. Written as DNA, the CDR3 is TGTGCCAGCAGCGATCTAGGGACACCATACAATGAGCAGTTCTTC.

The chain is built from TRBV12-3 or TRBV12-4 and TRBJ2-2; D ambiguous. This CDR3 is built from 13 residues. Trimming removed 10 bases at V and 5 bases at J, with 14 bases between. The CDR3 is CATCKQSTGELFF. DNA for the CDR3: TGTGCCACCTGTAAACAGTCGACCGGGGAGCTGTTTTTT.

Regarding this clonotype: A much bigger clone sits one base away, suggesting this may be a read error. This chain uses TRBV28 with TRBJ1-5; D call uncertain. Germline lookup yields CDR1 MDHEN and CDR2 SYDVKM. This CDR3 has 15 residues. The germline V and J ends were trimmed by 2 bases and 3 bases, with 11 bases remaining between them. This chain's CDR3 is CASSLIGENNQPQHF. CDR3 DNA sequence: TGTGCCAGCAGTTTAATCGGAGAAAACAATCAGCCCCAGCATTTT. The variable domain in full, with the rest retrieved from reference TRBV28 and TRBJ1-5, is DVKVTQSSRYLVKRTGEKVFLECVQDMDHENMFWYRQDPGLGLRLIYFSYDVKMKEKGDIPEGYSVSREKKERFSLILESASTNQTSMYLCASSLIGENNQPQHFGDGTRLSIL.

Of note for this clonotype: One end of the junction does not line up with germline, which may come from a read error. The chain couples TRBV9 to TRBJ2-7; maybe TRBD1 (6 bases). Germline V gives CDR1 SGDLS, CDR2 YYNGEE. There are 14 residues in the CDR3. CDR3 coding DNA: TGTGTCAGCAGCGTAGAACAGGGCTCCTACGAGCAGTACTTC. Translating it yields CVSSVEQGSYEQYF.

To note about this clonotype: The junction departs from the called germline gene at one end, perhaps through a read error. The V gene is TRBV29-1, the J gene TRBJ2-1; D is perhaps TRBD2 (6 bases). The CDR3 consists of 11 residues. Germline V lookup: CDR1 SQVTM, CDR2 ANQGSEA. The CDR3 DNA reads TGCAGTGCCCGACTAGGTAATGGGCAGTTCTTC. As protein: CSARLGNGQFF.

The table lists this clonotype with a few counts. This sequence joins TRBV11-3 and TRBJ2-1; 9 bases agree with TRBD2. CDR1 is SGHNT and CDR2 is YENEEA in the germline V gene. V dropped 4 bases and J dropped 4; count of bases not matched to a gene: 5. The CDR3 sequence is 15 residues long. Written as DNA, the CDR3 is TGTGCCAGCAGCTCTGAGACTAGCGGTTACAATGAGCAGTTCTTC. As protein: CASSSETSGYNEQFF.